This TCR beta chain was found in a study of a mutant IDH1 vaccine in newly diagnosed glioma. Turning to the study itself: Receipt of radiotherapy, temozolomide, or both preceded the study, and most received both.

The CDR3 length is 14 residues. V was cut by 5 bases and J by 0 bases, with 7 bases left in between. Germline V lookup: CDR1 MRHNA, CDR2 SNTAGT. Repertoires were generated with immunoSEQ multiplex PCR, while TCRdb's copy carries only in-frame clones and drops some. The sample has under 35,000 clones; roughly four fifths are singletons. Time point defined: baseline, week 1 (first vaccination visit). The treatment was: pre-vaccination baseline after standard-of-care therapy. Each astrocytoma in the donors was new, WHO grade 3 or 4, IDH1-mutant and ATRX-lost. The clonotype was recovered from a man aged 25 to 40 with glioma. The specimen comprised PBMCs, sampled from a glioma patient treated with radiotherapy, temozolomide or both. The chain combines TRBV6-4 with TRBJ2-2; tentative D call: TRBD1 (5 bases). The CDR3, as DNA: TGTGCCAGCAGTAGGGGATCGAACACCGGGGAGCTGTTTTTT. Translation gives CASSRGSNTGELFF.